Below are 32 T cell receptor beta chains sequenced from a single sample in a study of identical twins. TCRdb used MiXCR to reprocess the 5' RACE reads, holding one entry per CDR3 protein. The sample consists of some 900,000 distinct CDR3 sequences, roughly an eighth of them appearing once. These same data were also listed under a study on yellow fever vaccine responses in identical twins.

Sequenced material: PBMCs. All receptors come from a woman between 18 and 29 years old in good health.

This rearrangement joins TRBV15 to TRBJ2-3; D is possibly TRBD2 (6 bases). Germline CDR1 LNHNV, CDR2 YYDKDF (reference sequence). This CDR3 region has 14 residues. The V end was cut by 5 bases, the J end by 0 bases, with 9 bases between. CDR3 nucleotide sequence: TGTGCCACCAGCTTTGGGACTAGCACAGATACGCAGTATTTT. Translating it yields CATSFGTSTDTQYF.

The rearrangement links TRBV7-2 to TRBJ1-6, with no clear D. CDR1 and CDR2 from the germline V gene are SGHTA and FQGNSA. The CDR3 is made up of 15 amino acids. With 8 bases removed from V and 0 bases from J, the gap between germline ends came to 11 bases. The CDR3 nucleotides are TGTGCCAGCTCCACTCGGAGCTCCTATAATTCACCCCTCCACTTT. Residues: CASSTRSSYNSPLHF.

The chain carries TRBV27 and TRBJ1-1, with 12 positions matching TRBD1. The germline CDR1 and CDR2 sequences are MNHEY and SMNVEV (reference sequence). The CDR3 has 15 residues. The J segment lost 7 bases and the V segment lost 2 bases, leaving 5 bases of the junction unmatched. CDR3 bases: TGTGCCAGCAGTTTAATGGGACAGGGGGCGTTTGAAGCTTTCTTT. Its translation is CASSLMGQGAFEAFF.

J is TRBJ2-1 and V is TRBV10-3; 8 bases line up with TRBD1. This CDR3 has 15 amino acids. V lost 8 bases to trimming and J lost 0 bases; unmatched junction nucleotides: 6. Germline CDR1 reads ENHRY; CDR2 reads SYGVKD. CDR3 protein: CAIGDDRGSYNEQFF. The CDR3 DNA is TGTGCCATCGGGGACGACAGGGGCTCCTACAATGAGCAGTTCTTC.

V is TRBV5-1 and J is TRBJ2-3; D unresolved. The ends were cut back, 4 bases at V and 1 base at J, with 16 bases in the middle. The CDR3 is 16 residues long. Germline CDR1 and CDR2: SGHRS and YFSETQ. The DNA for the CDR3 is TGCGCCAGCAGCCCCGCGCGGCGTGATCGCACAGATACGCAGTATTTT. Its translation: CASSPARRDRTDTQYF.

This clonotype occurred many times. V usage is TRBV5-1 and J usage is TRBJ2-7; tentative D call: TRBD1 (6 bases). CDR3 size: 13 residues. The germline CDR1 and CDR2 sequences are SGHRS and YFSETQ. Trimming cost V 4 bases and J 5 bases, with 13 bases left between them. CDR3 nucleotides: TGCGCCAGCAGCGCTGACAGGTCCCACGAGCAGTACTTC. It specifies CASSADRSHEQYF. The whole variable domain, filled in from reference TRBV5-1 and TRBJ2-7, reads KAGVTQTPRYLIKTRGQQVTLSCSPISGHRSVSWYQQTPGQGLQFLFEYFSETQRNKGNFPGRFSGRQFSNSRSEMNVSTLELGDSALYLCASSADRSHEQYFGPGTRLTVT.

The rearrangement links TRBV19 to TRBJ2-2; 14 nucleotides align to TRBD2. CDR1 LNHDA and CDR2 SQIVND come from the germline V gene (reference sequence). The V and J ends lost 4 bases and 6 bases, in that order; junction bases with no gene match: 10. The CDR3 is 18 amino acids. CDR3 in amino acids: CASSTYGLAGGGPGELFF. The CDR3, as DNA: TGTGCCAGTAGTACTTACGGACTAGCGGGAGGAGGTCCCGGGGAGCTGTTTTTT.

J is TRBJ1-6 and V is TRBV15; no firm D call. V was pared by 5 bases and J by 9 bases, with 11 bases between. Germline CDR1 LNHNV, CDR2 YYDKDF (reference sequence). The CDR3 extends over 13 amino acids. CDR3 sequence: CATSPDLGSPLHF. For the CDR3, the DNA is TGTGCCACCAGCCCGGACTTGGGTTCACCCCTCCACTTT.

V is TRBV11-2 and J is TRBJ2-1; 8 bases fit TRBD1. J lost 3 bases, V lost 5 bases, and 6 bases had no gene match. CDR3 length: 15 amino acids. The germline gives CDR1 SGHAT, CDR2 FQNNGV. CDR3 sequence reads: CASSPGGSYYNEQFF. In nucleotides, the CDR3 is TGTGCCAGCAGCCCAGGGGGCTCGTACTACAATGAGCAGTTCTTC.

This clonotype appeared many times. The chain combines TRBV7-9 with TRBJ2-7; 9 bases fit TRBD1. The V segment lost 1 base and the J segment 2 bases; nucleotides outside the gene matches: 0. CDR3 length equals 14 residues. Germline lookup yields CDR1 SEHNR and CDR2 FQNEAQ (reference sequence). Written as DNA, the CDR3 is TGTGCCAGCAGCTTAGGACAGGGGGCCTACGAGCAGTACTTC. Translated: CASSLGQGAYEQYF.

Only a few counts were recorded for this clonotype. This chain uses TRBV11-3 with TRBJ2-1; no clear D gene. CDR3 length equals 12 residues. V was cut by 0 bases and J by 8 bases, with 5 bases left in between. Germline assignment: CDR1 SGHNT and CDR2 YENEEA. The CDR3 spells CASSLDSDEQFF. The CDR3 nucleotides read TGTGCCAGCAGCTTAGATAGTGATGAGCAGTTCTTC. The variable domain in full, with the rest retrieved from reference TRBV11-3 and TRBJ2-1, is EAGVVQSPRYKIIEKKQPVAFWCNPISGHNTLYWYLQNLGQGPELLIRYENEEAVDDSQLPKDRFSAERLKGVDSTLKIQPAELGDSAVYLCASSLDSDEQFFGPGTRLTVL.

The V gene is TRBV11-3, the J gene TRBJ2-7; perhaps TRBD2 as D (6 bases). V gave up 5 bases and J gave up 0 bases, with 17 bases separating them. The CDR3 has 16 residues. In germline, CDR1 is SGHNT, CDR2 YENEEA. CDR3 bases: TGTGCCAGCAGCGCCCTGCGGGGCCCCTACTCCTACGAGCAGTACTTC. Encoded protein: CASSALRGPYSYEQYF.

CDR3 loop: CASSWGQGGGREQYF. The DNA of the CDR3 is TGCGCCAGCAGCTGGGGCCAGGGGGGAGGGAGGGAGCAGTACTTC. The V call is TRBV5-1, the J call TRBJ2-7; D could derive from TRBD1 or TRBD2 (7 bases each). The ends were cut back, 3 bases at V and 7 bases at J, with 20 bases in the middle. Germline loops: CDR1 SGHRS, CDR2 YFSETQ. The CDR3 totals 15 residues.

This clonotype was detected many times. This sequence joins TRBV5-6 and TRBJ2-5; D uncertain. V was trimmed by 2 bases and J by 5 bases, leaving 13 bases between them. The CDR3 is made up of 14 amino acids. Looked up from germline, CDR1 is SGHDT and CDR2 is YYEEEE. The DNA of the CDR3 is TGTGCCAGCAGCTTTATGTTCTATGGGGAGACCCAGTACTTC. Protein product: CASSFMFYGETQYF.

This clonotype showed up many times. This chain connects TRBV5-1 to TRBJ2-1; TRBD2 matches at 8 bases. J was trimmed by 5 bases and V by 0 bases; bases with no gene match: 10. The CDR3 runs 17 residues. Germline CDR1 is SGHRS and CDR2 is YFSETQ. DNA for the CDR3: TGCGCCAGCAGCTTGGGGACGACTAGCGCTTGGAACAATGAGCAGTTCTTC. Translation: CASSLGTTSAWNNEQFF. Full variable domain (missing parts from reference TRBV5-1 and TRBJ2-1): KAGVTQTPRYLIKTRGQQVTLSCSPISGHRSVSWYQQTPGQGLQFLFEYFSETQRNKGNFPGRFSGRQFSNSRSEMNVSTLELGDSALYLCASSLGTTSAWNNEQFFGPGTRLTVL.

The DNA for the CDR3 is TGTGCCAGCAGTTACTCCGGGGGTTGGAACGGGGAGCTGTTTTTT. Protein sequence: CASSYSGGWNGELFF. J is TRBJ2-2 and V is TRBV6-5; D may be TRBD2 (6 bases). The V gene's germline CDR1 is MNHEY and CDR2 SVGAGI. V gave up 0 bases and J gave up 7 bases, with 12 bases separating them. The CDR3 runs 15 residues.

V gene TRBV25-1 combines with J gene TRBJ1-2, with a possible D match to TRBD1 (6 bases). Trimming took 1 base from V and 3 from J, leaving 18 bases between them. CDR3 length: 17 residues. The germline V gene encodes CDR1 MGHDK and CDR2 SYGVNS. Here the CDR3 reads CASSEWGGGRFDYGYTF. CDR3 nucleotides: TGTGCCAGCAGTGAATGGGGAGGGGGAAGATTCGACTATGGCTACACCTTC.

This chain joins TRBV29-1 and TRBJ2-6, with D possibly being TRBD2 (6 bases). The germline V gene has CDR1 SQVTM and CDR2 ANQGSEA. The CDR3 is 16 residues long. V gave up 7 bases and J gave up 0 bases, with 16 bases separating them. As DNA, the CDR3 is TGCAGCGCTCGCGGGGAGGCTCCCTCTGGGGCCAACGTCCTGACTTTC. Amino acids: CSARGEAPSGANVLTF.

This clonotype was found a few times. The chain recombines TRBV6-5 with TRBJ2-1; D gene ambiguous. CDR3 length: 16 amino acids. The ends were cut back, 0 bases at V and 2 bases at J, with 11 bases in the middle. CDR1 and CDR2 from the germline V gene are MNHEY and SVGAGI. The DNA of the CDR3 is TGTGCCAGCAGTTACTCGGCAGGCCGAGCCTACAATGAGCAGTTCTTC. It translates to CASSYSAGRAYNEQFF.

The chain joins TRBV28 to TRBJ1-5, with no clear D. The germline CDR1 and CDR2 sequences are MDHEN and SYDVKM. The CDR3 length is 12 residues. The V end was cut by 8 bases, the J end by 4 bases, with 9 bases between. CDR3 residues: CASRLVNQPQHF. The CDR3, as DNA: TGTGCCAGCCGACTAGTGAATCAGCCCCAGCATTTT.

This clonotype was seen only a few times. V and J are TRBV7-6 and TRBJ2-1; unclear D gene. The V and J ends lost 1 base and 8 bases respectively, with 9 bases between them. Germline CDR1 SGHVS, CDR2 FNYEAQ. This CDR3 contains 13 residues. The CDR3 DNA is TGTGCCAGCAGCTTAGGATTAGTCGATGAGCAGTTCTTC. Protein product: CASSLGLVDEQFF.

This clonotype came up a few times. This sequence joins TRBV5-6 and TRBJ2-5; TRBD1 is a possible D gene (6 bases). The germline gives CDR1 SGHDT, CDR2 YYEEEE. V dropped 4 bases and J dropped 5 bases, with 18 bases sitting between them. CDR3 length equals 15 residues. This chain's CDR3 is CASSDGPGVYETQYF. The CDR3 coding sequence is TGTGCCAGCAGCGATGGCCCAGGGGTATACGAGACCCAGTACTTC. The variable domain in full, completed from reference TRBV5-6 and TRBJ2-5, reads DAGVTQSPTHLIKTRGQQVTLRCSPKSGHDTVSWYQQALGQGPQFIFQYYEEEERQRGNFPDRFSGHQFPNYSSELNVNALLLGDSALYLCASSDGPGVYETQYFGPGTRLLVL.

This clonotype came up a few times. The chain recombines TRBV20-1 with TRBJ1-1, with 10 nucleotides matching TRBD1. Germline trimming cut 0 bases from V and 5 bases from J; bases unmatched to any gene: 6. Germline CDR1 reads DFQATT; CDR2 reads SNEGSKA (reference sequence). This CDR3 contains 15 residues. CDR3 in DNA: TGCAGTGCTAGAGACCCCGGACAGGGGGGTACTGAAGCTTTCTTT. Amino acid sequence: CSARDPGQGGTEAFF.

The chain couples TRBV18 to TRBJ1-4; maybe TRBD1 (6 bases). V lost 5 bases, J lost 7 bases, and 14 bases lay in between. This CDR3 is built from 14 residues. Germline loops: CDR1 KGHSH, CDR2 LQKENI. The CDR3 reads CASSKQGGREKLFF. CDR3 in DNA: TGTGCCAGCTCAAAACAGGGAGGTCGTGAAAAACTGTTTTTT.

This clonotype was found many times. CDR3 DNA: TGTGCCACCAGCAAAGAGGGGGGCGCAGATACGCAGTATTTT. It encodes CATSKEGGADTQYF. The chain links TRBV15 to TRBJ2-3; D may match TRBD1 or TRBD2 (6 bases each). Trimming stripped 4 bases from V and 4 bases from J, with 12 bases between. The CDR3 contains 14 residues. CDR1 is LNHNV, CDR2 YYDKDF, per germline (reference sequence). The whole variable domain, remainder taken from reference TRBV15 and TRBJ2-3, is DAMVIQNPRYQVTQFGKPVTLSCSQTLNHNVMYWYQQKSSQAPKLLFHYYDKDFNNEADTPDNFQSRRPNTSFCFLDIRSPGLGDTAMYLCATSKEGGADTQYFGPGTRLTVL.

This rearrangement joins TRBV5-1 to TRBJ2-5; D may be TRBD1 or TRBD2 (7 bases each). Trimming cost V 0 bases and J 2 bases, with 14 bases left between them. From germline, CDR1 is SGHRS and CDR2 YFSETQ. The CDR3 runs 16 residues. CDR3 nucleotides: TGCGCCAGCAGCTTGGCACAGGGGAGGGGGCAAGAGACCCAGTACTTC. Its translation: CASSLAQGRGQETQYF.

This clonotype was seen a handful of times. The DNA of the CDR3 is TGTGCCAGCAGCTTGGTGGACGCAGGGGAGCAGTACTTC. Translated, it gives CASSLVDAGEQYF. The gene calls are TRBV5-6 and TRBJ2-7, with a weak D call TRBD1 (5 bases). This CDR3 is 13 amino acids long. Between the trimmed V and J ends, which lost 0 bases and 7 bases, there was a span of 11 bases. Germline CDR1 reads SGHDT; CDR2 reads YYEEEE.

V and J are TRBV12-3 or TRBV12-4 and TRBJ2-6; no reliable D call. The V end was cut by 2 bases, the J end by 2 bases, with 7 bases between. CDR3 length equals 15 residues. The CDR3 coding sequence is TGTGCCAGCAGTTTAAGTCCACCTGGGGCCAACGTCCTGACTTTC. Its protein product is CASSLSPPGANVLTF.

This clonotype was seen only a few times. The chain is built from TRBV7-3 and TRBJ2-5, with D possibly matching TRBD1 (5 bases). Germline CDR1 is SGHTA and CDR2 is FQGTGA. Trimming took off 3 bases at V and 1 base at J, with 12 bases between the two ends. The CDR3 extends over 15 amino acids. The CDR3 region has the DNA TGTGCCAGCAGCTTTGGCAGGGTCACCCAAGAGACCCAGTACTTC. It codes for CASSFGRVTQETQYF. The whole variable domain, filled in from reference TRBV7-3 and TRBJ2-5, reads GAGVSQTPSNKVTEKGKYVELRCDPISGHTALYWYRQSLGQGPEFLIYFQGTGAADDSGLPNDRFFAVRPEGSVSTLKIQRTERGDSAVYLCASSFGRVTQETQYFGPGTRLLVL.

This chain joins TRBV7-6 and TRBJ1-6; D might be TRBD1 (5 bases). Looked up from germline, CDR1 is SGHVS and CDR2 is FNYEAQ. Trimming shortened V by 4 bases and J by 1 base, and 11 bases separated the two germline ends. The CDR3 runs 16 residues. The CDR3, as DNA: TGTGCCAGCAGCTCAGGGAGTCGATCCTATAATTCACCCCTCCACTTT. It yields the protein CASSSGSRSYNSPLHF.

The genes are TRBV11-2 and TRBJ2-1; D unresolved. Germline V gene sequence: CDR1 SGHAT, CDR2 FQNNGV. CDR3 length: 14 residues. The V gene lost 5 bases and the J gene lost 4 bases, with 12 bases spanning the gap. CDR3 coding DNA: TGTGCCAGCAGCCCGCGGATTACATACAATGAGCAGTTCTTC. It is translated as CASSPRITYNEQFF.

V gene TRBV15 combines with J gene TRBJ1-5; no definite D call. Per germline, CDR1 LNHNV and CDR2 YYDKDF (reference sequence). The CDR3 has 13 residues. Trimming removed 0 bases from V and 6 bases from J, with 6 bases in between. The CDR3 reads CATSRDLGQPQHF. CDR3 nucleotides: TGTGCCACCAGCAGAGATCTTGGTCAGCCCCAGCATTTT.